The present T cell receptor beta chain was sequenced within a study of blood T cell repertoires in COVID-19 (dated by TCRdb to about 2020). Background for the entire study: The collaborator samples originated in the United States, Italy and Spain and spanned the acute and convalescent phases of COVID-19. The prospective study material was composed of cDNA or gDNA derived from T cells, B-cell-depleted T cells, or PBMCs. Subjects who had been exposed to COVID-19, were actively infected with it, or had recovered from it provided the deeply sampled blood TCRbeta repertoires that made up the dataset. The repertoires were made available in a free public database intended to serve as a resource for research on the immune response to SARS-CoV-2. The samples were drawn from two sources: the first 160 participants of the ongoing ImmuneRACE study, and 1,254 subjects contributed by 6 global collaborators. Nearly every sample came with metadata listing a de-identified subject ID, COVID-19 status, age in years and sex. Where available, HLA class I and class II types were obtained from metadata supplied by the sample provider rather than from assay-based typing.

Measured from the cysteine to the phenylalanine, the CDR3 is 15 residues long. Only the CDR3 part of the read is kept: 45 bases, read in frame from the first base. Based on the germline V gene, the CDR1 and CDR2 sequences are SGHTA and FQGNSA. Relative to germline, V is missing 8 bases and J is missing 1 base, with 8 bases of the junction outside any gene match. Whole blood was collected in K2EDTA tubes by collaborating institutions according to the institutions' own protocols. Collaborator samples were shipped for TCRbeta analysis as frozen whole blood, isolated PBMCs, or DNA extracted from either sample type. TCRbeta CDR3 regions were amplified from genomic DNA by means of the immunoSEQ Assay, a bias-controlled multiplex PCR. As for the original processing: The number of nucleated cells in each sample was estimated from the amplification of reference gene primers within the assay. To quantify the absolute abundance of each unique TCRbeta CDR3 rearrangement, sequence reads were collapsed and filtered. Productive Simpson clonality was computed per sample as the square root of Simpson's diversity index over productive rearrangements. The source is immuneACCESS, and TCRdb retained only in-frame sequences with V and J called. Part of the clones is not carried over; for the studies checked, unresolved V genes explain less than half of this, and the remainder is unexplained. Clonal size and the V and J genes are those of that table, whereas D and trimming came from the DNA. This sample gives 350,000 or so clones in total; roughly 89% of them show up just once. The ten most abundant clones make up about 6.5% of the sample.

General study outcomes and caveats: Clinical and demographic metadata were provided uncurated, with the amount varying by source and participant.

Concerning this clone: Its antigen specificity is not known. One base away there is no much larger clone; base qualities are not given.

This receptor chain uses TRBV7-2 and TRBJ1-1; TRBD1 matches 9 bases in the middle. This receptor was identified in a young man with active or convalescent COVID-19. Sequenced sample: peripheral blood. The bases are TGTGCCAGCTTGTGGGGGGGACAGGGGAACACTGAAGCTTTCTTT. Translated, it gives CASLWGGQGNTEAFF. The full variable domain, completed from the reference TRBV7-2 and TRBJ1-1 proteins outside the CDR3, reads GAGVSQSPSNKVTEKGKDVELRCDPISGHTALYWYRQSLGQGLEFLIYFQGNSAPDKSGLPSDRFSAERTGGSVSTLTIQRTQQEDSAVYLCASLWGGQGNTEAFFGQGTRLTVV.